The 8 T cell receptor beta chains below come from one sample, sequenced in a study of radiotherapy plus CTLA-4 blockade in lung cancer listed by TCRdb under 2018. Library creation used the immunoSEQ multiplex PCR assay. TCRdb took over this immuneACCESS table, retaining in-frame rearrangements with V and J assigned. Such tables are incomplete; in checked studies, under half of the missing clones stem from an unresolved V gene, and the remainder is unexplained. Here the sample has roughly 80,000 clones; roughly 74% occur a single time. More than 8% of the sample goes to the ten largest clones. This specimen was peripheral blood, taken from a patient treated with radiotherapy plus ipilimumab. These receptors all come from a human donor with non-small cell lung cancer whose response to radiotherapy plus ipilimumab could not be evaluated.

This rearrangement joins TRBV5-1 to TRBJ1-2; D not resolved. CDR3 length equals 13 residues. Germline V gives CDR1 SGHRS, CDR2 YFSETQ. Trimming cost V 0 bases and J 1 base, with 4 bases left between them. For the CDR3, the DNA is TGCGCCAGCAGCTTGGATATTAACTATGGCTACACCTTC. Residues: CASSLDINYGYTF.

V usage is TRBV2 and J usage is TRBJ2-7; 9 positions agree with TRBD1. In germline, CDR1 is SNHLY, CDR2 FYNNEI. The V and J ends lost 9 bases and 2 bases, in that order; junction bases with no gene match: 5. The CDR3 extends over 13 amino acids. CDR3 in DNA: TGTGCCAGTAACCGGGACAGGGCCTACGAGCAGTACTTC. It yields the protein CASNRDRAYEQYF.

This chain joins TRBV11-2 and TRBJ2-5, with 10 bases fitting TRBD1. The CDR3 is 13 residues long. Germline V gives CDR1 SGHAT, CDR2 FQNNGV. V gave up 6 bases and J gave up 5 bases; unmatched junction bases: 3. The CDR3 is CASRVTGGETQYF. CDR3 in DNA: TGTGCCAGCAGAGTGACAGGGGGCGAGACCCAGTACTTC. Variable domain in full (rest from reference TRBV11-2 and TRBJ2-5): EAGVAQSPRYKIIEKRQSVAFWCNPISGHATLYWYQQILGQGPKLLIQFQNNGVVDDSQLPKDRFSAERLKGVDSTLKIQPAKLEDSAVYLCASRVTGGETQYFGPGTRLLVL.

J is TRBJ1-2 and V is TRBV18; weak D call: TRBD1 (5 bases). Trimming left V 3 bases short and J 6 bases short, with 26 bases between. CDR3 length equals 18 residues. Germline V lookup: CDR1 KGHSH, CDR2 LQKENI. Here the CDR3 DNA reads TGTGCCAGCTCACCTTTTTCCTCGGCGTCGGGGACTTGGAATGGCTACACCTTC. Encoded protein: CASSPFSSASGTWNGYTF.

This chain links TRBV10-3 with TRBJ2-2; 7 bases are a match to TRBD2. CDR3 length: 17 residues. Trimming took 0 bases from V and 1 from J; bases not matched to a gene: 5. Germline V CDR1 and CDR2: ENHRY, SYGVKD. In DNA form, the CDR3 reads TGTGCCATCAGTGAGTCGGGCGGGGGAATGAACACCGGGGAGCTGTTTTTT. Its protein is CAISESGGGMNTGELFF.

The table lists this clone with a few counts. The chain's CDR3 is CASSSNRQGMNTEAFF. The DNA of the CDR3 is TGTGCCAGCAGTTCCAACCGACAGGGGATGAACACTGAAGCTTTCTTT. V is TRBV28 and J is TRBJ1-1; 8 bases are shared with TRBD1. CDR1 is MDHEN and CDR2 is SYDVKM in the germline V gene. The CDR3 sequence is 16 residues long. V was clipped by 4 bases and J by 0 bases; unmatched bases: 7.

This chain joins TRBV6-1 and TRBJ1-1; 7 nucleotides line up with TRBD1. The V and J ends lost 6 bases and 1 base, in that order; junction bases with no gene match: 8. CDR1 is MNHNS and CDR2 is SASEGT in the germline V gene. The CDR3 loop spans 15 amino acids. For the CDR3, the DNA is TGTGCCAGCAGGAGACAGGGAACGGGGAACACTGAAGCTTTCTTT. This translates into CASRRQGTGNTEAFF.

The V and J genes are TRBV6-4 and TRBJ2-3, with D maybe TRBD2 (7 bases). CDR1 MRHNA and CDR2 SNTAGT come from the germline V gene. This CDR3 spans 11 amino acids. Between the trimmed V and J ends, which lost 10 bases and 5 bases, there was a span of 10 bases. The CDR3 DNA is TGTGCCACAGGGGAGGGAGATACGCAGTATTTT. As protein: CATGEGDTQYF.